The 21 T cell receptor beta chains below come from one sample, sequenced in a study of CD8 T cells in ankylosing spondylitis. The study, taken as a whole, reports: Ankylosing spondylitis blood appeared to be characterized by a TCR beta motif of several highly homologous variants.

No antigen has been identified for these receptors. TCRdb itself ran the 5' RACE reads through MiXCR, one entry per CDR3 protein. The sample carries roughly 490,000 distinct CDR3 sequences, about 5% recorded once. The specimen was blood, either unsorted or a sorted T cell fraction (not recorded which). These receptors all stem from a male donor with ankylosing spondylitis.

This clonotype has a count of ten or more. The V and J genes are TRBV20-1 and TRBJ2-1; 14 nucleotides align to TRBD2. The CDR3 consists of 14 residues. Germline loops: CDR1 DFQATT, CDR2 SNEGSKA (reference sequence). After removal of 6 bases from V and 12 bases from J, the junction contained 10 bases not matched to a gene. The CDR3 DNA follows: TGCAGTGCCACCCCCGGGACTAGCGGGAGATTGCAGTTCTTC. It translates to CSATPGTSGRLQFF.

This clonotype was detected many times. This chain links TRBV5-1 with TRBJ1-1; D is ambiguous. Germline V gene lookup returns CDR1 SGHRS and CDR2 YFSETQ. V was shortened by 1 base and J by 7 bases, with 17 bases between the two germline ends. This CDR3 region has 15 residues. CDR3 sequence (DNA): TGCGCCAGCAGCTTGATTTTGGGTGGAGGCCTTGAAGCTTTCTTT. Its translation is CASSLILGGGLEAFF.

This clonotype was found many times. The V gene is TRBV14, the J gene TRBJ2-1; TRBD2 might be the D (6 bases). The CDR3 spans 15 residues. With 2 bases removed from V and 4 bases from J, the gap between germline ends came to 12 bases. CDR1 and CDR2 from the germline V gene are SGHDN and FVKESK. The CDR3 protein is CASSQQASAYNEQFF. The CDR3 DNA follows: TGTGCCAGCAGCCAACAGGCTAGCGCTTACAATGAGCAGTTCTTC. Together with reference TRBV14 and TRBJ2-1, the CDR3 gives the full variable domain: EAGVTQFPSHSVIEKGQTVTLRCDPISGHDNLYWYRRVMGKEIKFLLHFVKESKQDESGMPNNRFLAERTGGTYSTLKVQPAELEDSGVYFCASSQQASAYNEQFFGPGTRLTVL.

This clonotype was picked up many times. The chain carries TRBV20-1 and TRBJ1-1; D is perhaps TRBD1 (6 bases). Germline V gene data show CDR1 as DFQATT and CDR2 as SNEGSKA (reference sequence). This CDR3 contains 13 residues. The V and J ends lost 7 bases and 2 bases respectively, with 14 bases between them. In DNA, the CDR3 is TGCAGTGTGAGGGGGGCCGTCAACACTGAAGCTTTCTTT. Translation gives CSVRGAVNTEAFF.

The gene calls are TRBV5-6 and TRBJ1-1; TRBD1 matches at 8 bases. Losses at the gene ends were 4 bases for V and 1 base for J; bases not matched to a gene: 6. CDR1 is SGHDT and CDR2 is YYEEEE in the germline V gene. CDR3 size: 15 residues. CDR3 DNA: TGTGCCAGCAGCCCGGACAGGGAGCGGAACACTGAAGCTTTCTTT. As protein: CASSPDRERNTEAFF. The full variable domain, rest sourced from reference TRBV5-6 and TRBJ1-1, is DAGVTQSPTHLIKTRGQQVTLRCSPKSGHDTVSWYQQALGQGPQFIFQYYEEEERQRGNFPDRFSGHQFPNYSSELNVNALLLGDSALYLCASSPDRERNTEAFFGQGTRLTVV.

This clonotype has only a few counts. At one end, the junction sequence differs from germline, possibly due to a read error. J is TRBJ2-7 and V is TRBV7-7; TRBD2 is a possible D gene (7 bases). The CDR3 covers 15 residues. The germline V gene encodes CDR1 SSHAT and CDR2 FNYEAQ (reference sequence). In nucleotides, the CDR3 is TGTGCTAGCAGCCCAGGGGCGGGGGCCCCCTACGAGCAGTACTTC. Its protein is CASSPGAGAPYEQYF.

The V call is TRBV28, the J call TRBJ2-2, with TRBD2 matching 8 bases. The germline gives CDR1 MDHEN, CDR2 SYDVKM. Trimming removed 7 bases from V and 3 bases from J; junction bases left unmatched: 10. The CDR3 spans 16 residues. The DNA for the CDR3 is TGTGCCAGCACCCCCGAGGGACTAGAGTACACCGGGGAGCTGTTTTTT. Protein sequence: CASTPEGLEYTGELFF.

This clonotype has at least ten counts. The chain is built from TRBV29-1 and TRBJ2-3; weak D call: TRBD2 (7 bases). Germline V lookup: CDR1 SQVTM, CDR2 ANQGSEA. The CDR3 loop spans 13 amino acids. V lost 6 bases and J lost 2, with 12 bases in between. The CDR3 loop is CSVGGHSTDTQYF. In DNA form, the CDR3 reads TGCAGCGTCGGGGGGCATTCCACAGATACGCAGTATTTT.

On this clonotype: Sequence at one end of the junction differs from germline and may be a read error. V is TRBV5-1 and J is TRBJ2-1; D is perhaps TRBD1 or TRBD2 (5 bases each). CDR3 length equals 15 residues. From germline, CDR1 is SGHRS and CDR2 YFSETQ. The CDR3 nucleotides read TGCGCCAGCAGACGGGACGGCAGCTCCTACAATCAGCAGTTCTTC. It encodes CASRRDGSSYNQQFF.

This clonotype was seen many times. The chain employs TRBV27 and TRBJ1-4; 8 positions agree with TRBD1. Germline V CDR1 and CDR2: MNHEY, SMNVEV (reference sequence). The CDR3 length is 18 residues. With V trimmed by 0 bases and J by 0 bases, 6 bases remained unmatched. CDR3 amino acids: CASSLSRGRSATNEKLFF. The CDR3 DNA follows: TGTGCCAGCAGTTTATCCAGGGGGCGGAGTGCAACTAATGAAAAACTGTTTTTT.

This clonotype showed up many times. The V and J genes are TRBV6-4 and TRBJ2-1; 8 bases are a match to TRBD2. J gave up 3 bases and V 3 bases, and 13 bases lay outside the gene matches. CDR1 is MRHNA, CDR2 SNTAGT, per germline. The CDR3 contains 18 residues. The CDR3 sequence is CASSDRTGSGAYYNEQFF. The CDR3 DNA is TGTGCCAGCAGTGATAGGACCGGTAGCGGGGCCTACTACAATGAGCAGTTCTTC.

This clonotype was recorded at least ten times. This sequence joins TRBV9 and TRBJ2-1, with 12 bases fitting TRBD2. The CDR3 length is 13 residues. With V trimmed by 7 bases and J by 9 bases, 5 bases remained unmatched. The V gene's germline CDR1 is SGDLS and CDR2 YYNGEE. Here the CDR3 DNA reads TGTGCCAGCGGACTAGCGGGGTTTGGTGAGCAGTTCTTC. It is translated as CASGLAGFGEQFF.

This clonotype showed up many times. The chain recombines TRBV12-3 or TRBV12-4 with TRBJ1-2, with 7 bases matching TRBD1. This CDR3 has 14 amino acids. The V and J ends lost 5 bases and 8 bases, in that order; junction bases with no gene match: 11. This CDR3 is CASSPTGQRAGYTF. CDR3 coding DNA: TGTGCCAGCAGTCCAACGGGACAGAGGGCCGGCTACACCTTC.

This clonotype showed up many times. The J gene is TRBJ2-5, the V gene TRBV12-3 or TRBV12-4, with TRBD2 identical over 8 bases. Losses at the gene ends were 8 bases for V and 2 bases for J; bases not matched to a gene: 7. This CDR3 is built from 14 residues. The DNA for the CDR3 is TGTGCCAGCCACCGGAGCGGGGGACAAGAGACCCAGTACTTC. Its protein product is CASHRSGGQETQYF.

This sequence joins TRBV3-1 and TRBJ2-7; 10 bases are a match to TRBD1. Germline V lookup: CDR1 LGHDT, CDR2 YNNKEL (reference sequence). V trimming: 11 bases; J trimming: 3 bases; junction bases outside the gene matches: 13. The CDR3 is 15 amino acids. CDR3 sequence: CASTHPGQGFYEQYF. CDR3 coding DNA: TGTGCCTCCACCCACCCGGGACAGGGGTTCTACGAGCAGTACTTC.

The chain has TRBV6-2 or TRBV6-3 and TRBJ2-1; 10 nucleotides match TRBD2. J gave up 3 bases and V 1 base, and 0 bases lay outside the gene matches. This CDR3 contains 15 residues. Germline V gives CDR1 MNHEY, CDR2 SVGEGT. The DNA of the CDR3 is TGTGCCAGCAGTTACTTAGCGGGGGGCTACAATGAGCAGTTCTTC. Amino acids: CASSYLAGGYNEQFF.

This sequence joins TRBV3-1 and TRBJ2-3; 10 bases map to TRBD2. The CDR3 consists of 16 residues. The V gene's germline CDR1 is LGHDT and CDR2 YNNKEL (reference sequence). Trimming removed 0 bases from V and 8 bases from J; junction bases left unmatched: 8. The CDR3 sequence is CASSQDRAGGPVTQYF. The CDR3 DNA reads as TGTGCCAGCAGCCAAGACAGAGCGGGAGGGCCTGTTACGCAGTATTTT.

This clonotype was recorded many times. The rearrangement uses TRBV5-5 and TRBJ2-5, with 11 bases that match TRBD2. The CDR3 is 14 amino acids. Germline loops: CDR1 SGHKS, CDR2 YYEKEE (reference sequence). The ends lost 4 bases at V and 3 bases at J; junction bases unmatched: 2. The CDR3 DNA is TGTGCCAGCAGCCTGACTAGCGGGGAAGAGACCCAGTACTTC. This encodes CASSLTSGEETQYF.

This clonotype showed up many times. The V gene is TRBV5-5, the J gene TRBJ1-5, with D uncertain. CDR1 SGHKS and CDR2 YYEKEE come from the germline V gene (reference sequence). With 1 base removed from V and 1 base from J, the gap between germline ends came to 9 bases. The CDR3 spans 15 residues. The DNA for the CDR3 is TGTGCCAGCAGCTTGTGGGTTGAGAGCAATCAGCCCCAGCATTTT. As protein: CASSLWVESNQPQHF.

This clonotype was counted at least ten times. This CDR3 is CSARVSRGANEKLFF. Written as DNA, the CDR3 is TGCAGTGCTAGAGTATCAAGGGGAGCTAATGAAAAACTGTTTTTT. This chain joins TRBV20-1 and TRBJ1-4; maybe TRBD1 (5 bases). This CDR3 is 15 amino acids long. V lost 1 base and J 3 bases, leaving 12 bases between the germline ends. Per germline, CDR1 DFQATT and CDR2 SNEGSKA (reference sequence).

This clonotype showed up many times. The rearrangement joins TRBV20-1 to TRBJ2-1; 7 positions agree with TRBD1. Unmatched junction bases numbered 9, after V lost 8 bases and J lost 2 bases. Germline V lookup: CDR1 DFQATT, CDR2 SNEGSKA (reference sequence). The CDR3 runs to 14 residues. CDR3: CSPLRTGTYNEQFF. The CDR3 DNA is TGCAGTCCCCTGAGGACAGGCACCTACAATGAGCAGTTCTTC.